This T cell receptor beta chain comes out of a study of T cell repertoires in cytomegalovirus infection. Background on the study: Matching HLA type and CMV infection were both indicated by public TCR beta signatures.

On this clonotype: Its cognate antigen is unknown.

TCRdb reanalysed the reads using MiXCR and keeps one entry per CDR3 protein. The table records around 110,000 distinct CDR3 sequences, 10% of them present only once. Regarding the study as a whole: Dominant in the ex vivo response were TCR beta clonotypes restricted by HLA-C and specific for CMV. Cumulative public TCR beta family frequency identified CMV carriers with the relevant HLA.

This CDR3 has 16 residues. From germline, CDR1 is MNHGY and CDR2 SAAAGT. Trimming took 6 bases from V and 4 from J, leaving 21 bases between them. This TCR derives from a human donor in good health (CMV status not recorded). Some clones in this sample may be carry-over from other donors' samples. Sequenced input: PBMCs, sequenced either directly or after in vitro stimulation (not recorded which). This chain connects TRBV6-8 to TRBJ2-5; D is perhaps TRBD2 (7 bases). The chain's CDR3 is CASRRLRGAGGETQYF. The CDR3 nucleotides are TGTGCCAGCAGACGACTCCGGGGGGCAGGAGGAGAGACCCAGTACTTC.